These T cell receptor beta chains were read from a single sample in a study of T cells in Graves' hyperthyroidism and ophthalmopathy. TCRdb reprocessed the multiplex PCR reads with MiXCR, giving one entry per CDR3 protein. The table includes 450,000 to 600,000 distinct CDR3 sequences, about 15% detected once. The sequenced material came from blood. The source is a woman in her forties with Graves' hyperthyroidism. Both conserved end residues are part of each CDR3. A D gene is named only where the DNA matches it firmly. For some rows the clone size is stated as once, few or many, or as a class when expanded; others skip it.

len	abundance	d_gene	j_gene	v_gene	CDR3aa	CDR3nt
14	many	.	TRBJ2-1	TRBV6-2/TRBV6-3	CAIEAGGGYNEQFF	TGTGCCATCGAAGCGGGTGGCGGGTACAATGAGCAGTTCTTC
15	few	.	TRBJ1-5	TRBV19	CASTLSFGGNQPQHF	TGTGCCAGTACCCTCTCCTTCGGAGGCAATCAGCCCCAGCATTTT
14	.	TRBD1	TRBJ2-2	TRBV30	CAWGRTGNTGELFF	TGTGCCTGGGGAAGGACAGGGAACACCGGGGAGCTGTTTTTT
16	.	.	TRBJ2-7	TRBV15	CATSRAGAGLAYEQYF	TGTGCCACCAGCAGAGCGGGCGCAGGGCTGGCCTACGAGCAGTACTTC
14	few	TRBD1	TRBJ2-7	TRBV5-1	CASSWGQGDGEQYF	TGCGCCAGCAGCTGGGGACAGGGGGATGGCGAGCAGTACTTC
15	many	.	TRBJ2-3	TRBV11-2	CASSLDPVSTDTQYF	TGTGCCAGCAGCTTAGATCCAGTTAGCACAGATACGCAGTATTTT
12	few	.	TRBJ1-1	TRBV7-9	CASSWDDPRAFF	TGTGCCAGCAGCTGGGATGACCCTAGGGCTTTCTTT
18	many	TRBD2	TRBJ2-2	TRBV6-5	CASSYSRLAGWNTGELFF	TGTGCCAGCAGTTACTCGCGACTAGCGGGTTGGAACACCGGGGAGCTGTTTTTT
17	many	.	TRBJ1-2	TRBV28	CASSFASVGGGNYGYTF	TGTGCCAGCAGTTTCGCCAGCGTGGGGGGCGGTAACTATGGCTACACCTTC
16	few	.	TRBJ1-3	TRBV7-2	CASSPHQQVAGNTIYF	TGTGCCAGCAGCCCCCACCAACAGGTGGCTGGAAACACCATATATTTT
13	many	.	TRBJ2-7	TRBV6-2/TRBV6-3	CASSTWRNYEQYF	TGTGCCAGCAGTACCTGGCGGAACTACGAGCAGTACTTC
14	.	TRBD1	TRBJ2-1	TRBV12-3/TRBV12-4	CAGSLAQGGSEQFF	TGTGCCGGCAGTTTAGCGCAAGGGGGCTCTGAGCAGTTCTTC
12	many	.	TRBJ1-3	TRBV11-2	CASTGNENTIYF	TGTGCCAGCACCGGGAACGAAAACACCATATATTTT
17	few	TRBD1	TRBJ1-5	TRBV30	CAWSVGQGGMGNQPQHF	TGTGCCTGGAGTGTGGGCCAAGGGGGCATGGGCAATCAGCCCCAGCATTTT
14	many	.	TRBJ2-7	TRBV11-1	CASSLGDGAYEQYF	TGTGCCAGCAGCTTAGGTGACGGAGCCTACGAGCAGTACTTC
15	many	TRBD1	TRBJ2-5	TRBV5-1	CASSLRTGRQETQYF	TGCGCCAGCAGCTTAAGGACAGGGCGTCAAGAGACCCAGTACTTC
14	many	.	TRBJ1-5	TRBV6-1	CASRFDSINQPQHF	TGTGCCAGCAGGTTTGACAGCATCAATCAGCCCCAGCATTTT
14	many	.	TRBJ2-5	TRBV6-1	CASSLGGRGETQYF	TGTGCCAGCAGTCTAGGGGGGCGGGGAGAGACCCAGTACTTC
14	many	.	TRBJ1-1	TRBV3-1	CASNRDGVNTEAFF	TGTGCCAGCAACCGGGACGGGGTGAACACTGAAGCTTTCTTT
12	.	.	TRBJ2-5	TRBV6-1	CASSEGAPAQYF	TGTGCCAGCAGTGAAGGGGCGCCGGCCCAGTACTTC
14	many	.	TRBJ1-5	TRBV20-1	CSANRDNSNQPQHF	TGCAGTGCTAACCGGGATAATAGCAATCAGCCCCAGCATTTT
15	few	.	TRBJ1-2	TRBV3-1	CASSQEGRLNYGYTF	TGTGCCAGCAGCCAAGAGGGAAGACTTAACTATGGCTACACCTTC
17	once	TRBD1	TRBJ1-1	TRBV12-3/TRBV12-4	CASSFSLGDRGNTEAFF	TGTGCCAGCAGTTTTTCGCTGGGGGACAGGGGCAACACTGAAGCTTTCTTT
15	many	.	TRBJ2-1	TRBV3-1	CASSLSPSDYNEQFF	TGTGCCAGCAGCCTGTCCCCCAGCGACTACAATGAGCAGTTCTTC
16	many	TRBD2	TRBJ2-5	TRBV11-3	CASSTLLAEARETQYF	TGTGCCAGCAGCACGCTACTAGCGGAGGCGCGGGAGACCCAGTACTTC
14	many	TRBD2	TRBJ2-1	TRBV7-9	CASSGTSGSDEQFF	TGTGCCAGCTCCGGGACTAGCGGGAGTGATGAGCAGTTCTTC
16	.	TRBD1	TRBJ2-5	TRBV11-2	CASSLAPGGSQETQYF	TGTGCCAGCAGCTTAGCTCCAGGGGGCTCCCAAGAGACCCAGTACTTC
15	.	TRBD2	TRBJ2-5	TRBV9	CASSPRLAGEETQYF	TGTGCCAGCAGCCCGCGACTAGCGGGAGAGGAGACCCAGTACTTC
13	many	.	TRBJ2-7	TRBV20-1	CSARGEVSYEQYF	TGCAGTGCTAGAGGCGAGGTCTCCTACGAGCAGTACTTC
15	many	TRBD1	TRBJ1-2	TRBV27	CASSLYAQGANGYTF	TGTGCCAGCAGTTTATACGCCCAGGGGGCGAATGGCTACACCTTC
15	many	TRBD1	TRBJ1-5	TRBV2	CASTRGTARGQPQHF	TGTGCCAGCACCAGAGGGACAGCGAGGGGTCAGCCCCAGCATTTT
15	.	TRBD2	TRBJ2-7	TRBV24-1	CATSSGTSGSPEQYF	TGTGCCACCAGTTCCGGGACTAGCGGGAGTCCCGAGCAGTACTTC
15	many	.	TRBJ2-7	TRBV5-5	CASSLAIWSSYEQYF	TGTGCCAGCAGCTTGGCCATCTGGAGCTCCTACGAGCAGTACTTC
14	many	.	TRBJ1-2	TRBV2	CASSLQTANYGYTF	TGTGCCAGCAGCCTACAGACCGCTAACTATGGCTACACCTTC
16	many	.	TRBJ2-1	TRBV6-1	CASSQDYFQGYNEQFF	TGTGCCAGCTCCCAAGACTATTTCCAGGGATACAATGAGCAGTTCTTC
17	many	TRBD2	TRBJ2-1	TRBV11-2	CASSLPAGGGFYNEQFF	TGTGCCAGCAGCTTACCAGCGGGAGGTGGTTTCTACAATGAGCAGTTCTTC
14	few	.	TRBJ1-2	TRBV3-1	CASSRLTGSERYTF	TGTGCCAGCAGCCGCCTTACAGGGTCGGAGCGCTACACCTTC
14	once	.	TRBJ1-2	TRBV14	CASSQSHRVYGYTF	TGTGCCAGCAGCCAATCTCACAGGGTTTATGGCTACACCTTC
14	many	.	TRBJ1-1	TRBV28	CASSTREMNTEAFF	TGTGCCAGCAGCACCAGGGAAATGAACACTGAAGCTTTCTTT
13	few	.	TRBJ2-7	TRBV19	CASSWRDQDEQYF	TGTGCCAGTAGTTGGCGGGATCAGGACGAGCAGTACTTC
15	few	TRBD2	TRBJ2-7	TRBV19	CASSPGLAGWKEQYF	TGTGCCAGTTCGCCTGGACTAGCGGGATGGAAAGAGCAGTACTTC
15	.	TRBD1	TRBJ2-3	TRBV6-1	CASSSRDRGWSTQYF	TGTGCCAGCAGTTCCCGGGACAGGGGATGGAGTACGCAGTATTTT
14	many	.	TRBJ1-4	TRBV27	CASSFVGTNEKLFF	TGTGCCAGCAGTTTTGTGGGAACTAATGAAAAACTGTTTTTT
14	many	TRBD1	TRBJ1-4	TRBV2	CASSTTGGDEKLFF	TGTGCCAGCAGTACGACAGGGGGCGACGAAAAACTGTTTTTT
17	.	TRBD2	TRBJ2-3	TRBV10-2	CASADPGLAGYRDTQYF	TGCGCCAGCGCAGACCCTGGACTAGCGGGATACAGAGATACGCAGTATTTT
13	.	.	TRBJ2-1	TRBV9	CPPPSSSYNEQFF	TGTCCGCCGCCCTCGAGCTCCTACAATGAGCAGTTCTTC
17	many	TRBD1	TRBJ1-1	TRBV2	CASSIDRDRGANTEAFF	TGTGCCAGCAGTATAGACCGGGACAGGGGGGCGAACACTGAAGCTTTCTTT
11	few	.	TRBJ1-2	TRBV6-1	CASSNGVGYTF	TGTGCCAGCTCCAACGGGGTTGGCTACACCTTC
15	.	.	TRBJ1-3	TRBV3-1	CASSQDLTARNTIYF	TGTGCCAGCAGCCAAGATTTGACAGCTCGAAACACCATATATTTT
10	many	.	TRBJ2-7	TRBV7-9	CAVSSYEQYF	TGTGCCGTCAGTTCCTACGAGCAGTACTTC
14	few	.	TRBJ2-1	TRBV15	CATSLFFERNEQFF	TGTGCCACCAGCCTCTTCTTCGAGCGGAATGAGCAGTTCTTC
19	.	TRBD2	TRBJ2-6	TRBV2	CASPLGRASGRSGANVLTF	TGTGCCAGCCCCCTCGGAAGGGCTAGCGGGAGGTCTGGGGCCAACGTCCTGACTTTC
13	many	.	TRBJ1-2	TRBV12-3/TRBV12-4	CASSAGREYGYTF	TGTGCCAGCAGTGCGGGACGGGAGTATGGCTACACCTTC
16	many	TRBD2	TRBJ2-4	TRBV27	CASSLRAGGPWNIQYF	TGTGCCAGCAGTTTAAGGGCGGGAGGGCCATGGAACATTCAGTACTTC
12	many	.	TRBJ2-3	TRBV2	CASSDPAYTQYF	TGTGCCAGCAGTGACCCTGCCTATACGCAGTATTTT
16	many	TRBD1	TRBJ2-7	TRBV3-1	CASSQGGTGVTYEQYF	TGTGCCAGCAGCCAAGGGGGGACAGGGGTTACCTACGAGCAGTACTTC
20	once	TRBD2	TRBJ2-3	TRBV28	CASSLGLAGGPWSSTDTQYF	TGTGCCAGCAGTTTAGGGCTAGCGGGAGGGCCTTGGTCTAGCACAGATACGCAGTATTTT